Listed here are 24 T cell receptor beta chains from one sample, sequenced in a study of cytomegalovirus exposure and HLA in healthy donors. 60 Vbeta and 13 Jbeta primers were used in PCR. Clones were sequenced by immunoSEQ multiplex PCR, and TCRdb holds only the in-frame ones, with some missing. The sample lists roughly 130,000 clones; over 60% were seen once. The sequenced sample was PBMCs. The receptors were gathered from a male donor in good health and CMV-seropositive.

Remarks on this clone: Its ends do not fully match the called genes, so a read error is possible. The V gene is TRBV18, the J gene TRBJ2-7; D possibly uses TRBD1 or TRBD2 (7 bases each). Germline CDR1 KGHSH, CDR2 LQKENI. There are 14 residues in the CDR3. In DNA form, the CDR3 reads TGTGCCAGCTTACCAGGGGGGGGAACCTACGAGCAGTACTTC. This gives the protein CASLPGGGTYEQYF.

This chain connects TRBV9 to TRBJ2-2; TRBD1 aligns across 8 bases. CDR1 is SGDLS, CDR2 YYNGEE, per germline. Unmatched junction bases numbered 5, after V lost 4 bases and J lost 3 bases. The CDR3 spans 15 residues. Here the CDR3 reads CASSTGGSDTGELFF. Here the CDR3 DNA reads TGTGCCAGCAGCACAGGGGGATCGGACACCGGGGAGCTGTTTTTT.

A note on this clone: The identical CDR3 is also encoded by other nucleotide sequences in the sample. The chain carries TRBV19 and TRBJ1-6; no clear D gene. Germline V gene data show CDR1 as LNHDA and CDR2 as SQIVND (reference sequence). The V and J ends lost 3 bases and 12 bases respectively, with 15 bases between them. The CDR3 is 14 residues long. The CDR3 region is CASSIVNSGGPLHF. As DNA, the CDR3 is TGTGCCAGTAGTATCGTTAACTCAGGTGGACCCCTCCACTTT.

The CDR3 loop reads CAWSLDLEQYF. The CDR3 coding sequence is TGTGCCTGGAGTCTAGATCTCGAGCAGTACTTC. The V gene is TRBV30, the J gene TRBJ2-7; D unclear. CDR1 and CDR2 from the germline V gene are GTSNPN and SVGIG (reference sequence). V was pared by 2 bases and J by 6 bases, with 8 bases between. The CDR3 runs 11 residues.

This chain uses TRBV7-9 with TRBJ1-1; D is undetermined. V lost 0 bases, J lost 1 base, and 3 bases lay in between. The CDR3 is 13 amino acids. Germline V lookup: CDR1 SEHNR, CDR2 FQNEAQ (reference sequence). The CDR3 region has the DNA TGTGCCAGCAGCTTAGCCTGGAACACTGAAGCTTTCTTT. Amino acid sequence: CASSLAWNTEAFF.

This chain connects TRBV18 to TRBJ1-5; TRBD1 is a possible D gene (5 bases). V was trimmed by 2 bases and J by 5 bases, leaving 13 bases between them. Germline V gene lookup returns CDR1 KGHSH and CDR2 LQKENI. This CDR3 region has 15 residues. CDR3 bases: TGTGCCAGCTCACCATTACGGGGAGGGGATCAGCCCCAGCATTTT. Protein: CASSPLRGGDQPQHF. Together with reference TRBV18 and TRBJ1-5, the CDR3 gives the full variable domain: NAGVMQNPRHLVRRRGQEARLRCSPMKGHSHVYWYRQLPEEGLKFMVYLQKENIIDESGMPKERFSAEFPKEGPSILRIQQVVRGDSAAYFCASSPLRGGDQPQHFGDGTRLSIL.

The J gene is TRBJ2-5, the V gene TRBV6-1, with D perhaps TRBD1 (6 bases). Deletions cut 5 bases from V and 2 bases from J, with 15 bases between. Per the germline V gene, CDR1 is MNHNS and CDR2 is SASEGT. CDR3 length: 15 residues. CDR3 protein: CASSKVQGAQETQYF. The CDR3 nucleotides are TGTGCCAGCAGTAAGGTACAGGGAGCACAAGAGACCCAGTACTTC.

The rearrangement joins TRBV10-3 to TRBJ2-1; weak D call: TRBD2 (5 bases). CDR3 size: 14 residues. Germline assignment: CDR1 ENHRY and CDR2 SYGVKD. Trimming removed 7 bases at V and 0 bases at J, with 10 bases between. For the CDR3, the DNA is TGTGCCATCACGCTAGGGAGCTCCTACAATGAGCAGTTCTTC. Its translation is CAITLGSSYNEQFF.

The chain has TRBV5-8 and TRBJ2-3, with D perhaps TRBD2 (5 bases). V lost 6 bases, J lost 6 bases, and 20 bases lay in between. This CDR3 spans 15 amino acids. CDR1 and CDR2 from the germline V gene are SGHTS and YDEGEE. CDR3 sequence reads: CASTTYRGSVDTQYF. The DNA for the CDR3 is TGTGCCAGCACCACTTATCGGGGAAGCGTTGATACGCAGTATTTT.

CDR3 DNA: TGTGCCAGCAGTCCCCGGGACAGGGGATTAACTGGGGCCAACGTCCTGACTTTC. Protein: CASSPRDRGLTGANVLTF. The V call is TRBV27, the J call TRBJ2-6; TRBD1 agrees at 10 bases. J was trimmed by 2 bases and V by 5 bases; bases with no gene match: 9. CDR3 length: 18 amino acids. Germline loops: CDR1 MNHEY, CDR2 SMNVEV (reference sequence).

CDR3 amino acids: CASSQAPTAYGYTF. The CDR3 DNA reads TGTGCCAGCTCACAAGCCCCGACAGCTTATGGCTACACCTTC. This rearrangement joins TRBV28 to TRBJ1-2, with D perhaps matching TRBD1 (5 bases). The CDR3 is made up of 14 amino acids. Germline V gene data show CDR1 as MDHEN and CDR2 as SYDVKM. Trimming removed 8 bases from V and 5 bases from J, with 18 bases in between.

J is TRBJ2-3 and V is TRBV28; TRBD1 matches at 7 bases. Germline V gene data show CDR1 as MDHEN and CDR2 as SYDVKM. The CDR3 covers 19 residues. V lost 5 bases and J lost 2; bases outside the gene matches: 19. Here the CDR3 DNA reads TGTGCCAGCAGTCTCCCGCGGAAGGTTGACAGGGTCCCCACAGATACGCAGTATTTT. Its protein is CASSLPRKVDRVPTDTQYF.

This chain links TRBV28 with TRBJ1-5; D is undetermined. The CDR3 spans 16 residues. The germline V gene has CDR1 MDHEN and CDR2 SYDVKM. Deletions cut 1 base from V and 1 base from J, with 11 bases between. The CDR3 DNA reads as TGTGCCAGCAGTTTATTTCGGGGAACCAGCAATCAGCCCCAGCATTTT. Its protein is CASSLFRGTSNQPQHF.

The sample holds a few counts of this clone. This chain uses TRBV6-5 with TRBJ2-7; the match to TRBD2 covers 7 bases. V dropped 5 bases and J dropped 2; count of bases not matched to a gene: 9. The CDR3 length is 15 residues. In germline, CDR1 is MNHEY, CDR2 SVGAGI. CDR3 DNA: TGTGCCAGCAGTGTGACGCTAGCGGACACCTACGAGCAGTACTTC. It translates to CASSVTLADTYEQYF.

This chain uses TRBV5-5 with TRBJ2-7; 12 bases map to TRBD2. CDR3 size: 15 residues. V was pared by 3 bases and J by 5 bases, with 6 bases of the junction left unmatched. Germline loops: CDR1 SGHKS, CDR2 YYEKEE (reference sequence). The CDR3 protein is CASSYDPSGRDEQYF. In nucleotides, the CDR3 is TGTGCCAGCAGCTACGACCCTAGCGGGAGGGACGAGCAGTACTTC.

The rearrangement joins TRBV19 to TRBJ2-2; 8 nucleotides line up with TRBD2. The CDR3 is 15 residues long. Unmatched junction bases numbered 4, after V lost 4 bases and J lost 3 bases. Looked up from germline, CDR1 is LNHDA and CDR2 is SQIVND (reference sequence). CDR3 DNA: TGTGCCAGTAGTACACTAGCGGCCTACACCGGGGAGCTGTTTTTT. It encodes CASSTLAAYTGELFF.

The chain employs TRBV7-2 and TRBJ2-1; 13 bases agree with TRBD2. CDR3 length: 17 residues. V was clipped by 1 base and J by 4 bases; unmatched bases: 4. Germline V gene sequence: CDR1 SGHTA, CDR2 FQGNSA. The CDR3 sequence is CASSLGRGLAGYNEQFF. CDR3 DNA: TGTGCCAGCAGCTTAGGGCGGGGACTAGCGGGGTACAATGAGCAGTTCTTC.

The gene calls are TRBV9 and TRBJ2-5; TRBD2 matches 10 bases. The CDR3 spans 21 residues. Germline V gives CDR1 SGDLS, CDR2 YYNGEE. V shed 3 bases and J 4 bases; nucleotides not matched to a gene: 24. CDR3 sequence: CASSAPPRIGRASGSRETQYF. CDR3 DNA: TGTGCCAGCAGCGCACCCCCGAGAATAGGGCGGGCTAGCGGGAGTAGAGAGACCCAGTACTTC. Variable domain in full (rest from reference TRBV9 and TRBJ2-5): DSGVTQTPKHLITATGQRVTLRCSPRSGDLSVYWYQQSLDQGLQFLIQYYNGEERAKGNILERFSAQQFPDLHSELNLSSLELGDSALYFCASSAPPRIGRASGSRETQYFGPGTRLLVL.

The chain couples TRBV19 to TRBJ2-7, with TRBD1 matching 7 bases. This CDR3 is 13 amino acids long. The germline V gene has CDR1 LNHDA and CDR2 SQIVND (reference sequence). Losses at the gene ends were 4 bases for V and 3 bases for J; bases not matched to a gene: 3. The CDR3 region is CASSNRQGYEQYF. The CDR3 DNA is TGTGCCAGTAGTAACCGACAGGGCTACGAGCAGTACTTC.

The chain combines TRBV5-5 with TRBJ2-1; TRBD1 aligns across 10 bases. The trim removed 6 bases at V and 5 bases at J, leaving 8 bases unmatched. The CDR3 contains 15 residues. CDR1 and CDR2 from the germline V gene are SGHKS and YYEKEE (reference sequence). The CDR3 reads CASTLDRGRDNEQFF. CDR3 sequence (DNA): TGTGCCAGCACCCTAGACAGGGGGCGAGACAATGAGCAGTTCTTC.

The rearrangement joins TRBV11-2 to TRBJ2-7; 7 bases map to TRBD1. The germline CDR1 and CDR2 sequences are SGHAT and FQNNGV. After removal of 7 bases from V and 6 bases from J, the junction contained 9 bases not matched to a gene. The CDR3 is made up of 13 amino acids. For the CDR3, the DNA is TGTGCCAGCAACTTTGACAGGGCAGGCGAGCAGTACTTC. It specifies CASNFDRAGEQYF.

The CDR3 protein is CASSSAGLAGTGELFF. In DNA form, the CDR3 reads TGCGCCAGCAGCTCGGCGGGACTAGCGGGAACCGGGGAGCTGTTTTTT. The rearrangement links TRBV5-1 to TRBJ2-2; 13 bases line up with TRBD2. In germline, CDR1 is SGHRS, CDR2 YFSETQ. The CDR3 runs to 16 residues. Germline trimming cut 3 bases from V and 5 bases from J; bases unmatched to any gene: 4.

A few counts support this clone. The chain combines TRBV27 with TRBJ2-7; D not certain. V was pared by 3 bases and J by 5 bases, with 20 bases between. CDR3 length equals 16 residues. Germline CDR1 MNHEY, CDR2 SMNVEV (reference sequence). CDR3 sequence reads: CASSFSPGAPVDEQYF. The CDR3 bases are TGTGCCAGCAGTTTCTCCCCCGGTGCGCCGGTGGACGAGCAGTACTTC.

The CDR3 DNA is TGTGCCAGCAGCCAAGCAGGGACTAGCGGTCCCTCCTACAATGAGCAGTTCTTC. This codes for CASSQAGTSGPSYNEQFF. The gene calls are TRBV14 and TRBJ2-1, with 11 bases fitting TRBD2. V dropped 1 base and J dropped 0; count of bases not matched to a gene: 5. The germline V gene has CDR1 SGHDN and CDR2 FVKESK. The CDR3 consists of 18 residues.